A selection of T cell receptor beta chains follows, all from one sample in a study of shared clonotypes between healthy human individuals. Sequenced by immunoSEQ multiplex PCR; TCRdb stores in-frame clones only, minus some. The data show roughly 500,000 clones, about 96% seen once. Input material: naive CD4+ T cells sorted from blood. Receptor source: a woman aged 25 to 39 in good health. Both conserved end residues are part of each CDR3.

V: TRBV7-2
CDR3: CASRPGQRFPEQYF

V: TRBV10-2
CDR3: CASSGTAVEKLFF

V: TRBV27
CDR3: CASSLRSFYGYTF

V: TRBV29-1
CDR3: CSVGGGTNEKLFF

V: TRBV5-1
CDR3: CASSGLAGGGATDTQYF

V: TRBV29-1
CDR3: CSVASQVAYEQYF

V: TRBV10-2
CDR3: CASSEPPGLVNEQFF

V: TRBV11-1
CDR3: CASSLTRIRTSVTGQYF

V: TRBV19
CDR3: CASSAGLGFYEQYF

V: TRBV6-1
CDR3: CASSESTLQGADTEAFF

V: TRBV5-8
CDR3: CASSLGLVAIGYNEQFF

V: TRBV5-8
CDR3: CASTHRATNEKLFF

V: TRBV29-1
CDR3: CSVARPGTGTSGNTIYF

V: TRBV9
CDR3: CASSGAQGTEAFF

V: TRBV25-1
CDR3: CASSGSGTGEFGYTF

V: TRBV5-1
CDR3: CASSASGTLNSGNTIYF

V: TRBV6-1
CDR3: CASSEMTVPYEQYF

V: TRBV5-1
CDR3: CASSSSNEKLFF

V: TRBV19
CDR3: CASSIGQGVNYGYTF

V: TRBV2
CDR3: CASSEGMGGTQYF

V: TRBV30
CDR3: CAWSRDSGNIQYF

V: TRBV29-1
CDR3: CSVRSRLAKNIQYF

V: TRBV5-1
CDR3: CASSPATGQGKGTTNEKLFF

V: TRBV7-9
CDR3: CASSHGGLAGNYEQYF

V: TRBV6-6
CDR3: CASNYRGETQYF

V: TRBV28
CDR3: CASSFAPTQNEKLFF

V: TRBV29-1
CDR3: CSVEAATNEKLFF

V: TRBV18
CDR3: CASSLGRGRETQYF

V: TRBV6-5
CDR3: CASTGSSYNEQFF

V: TRBV30
CDR3: CAWSAGTGLQETQYF

V: TRBV2
CDR3: CASREEEVSGNTIYF